This T cell receptor beta chain emerged from a study of CD4 T cells in relation to SARS-CoV-2 and coronaviruses. This clone was found a few times. Its antigen is still unknown. The method was immunoSEQ multiplex PCR; TCRdb's version includes in-frame clones alone and lacks a portion of them. This table holds some 29,000 clones, 76% found once. The unexposed donors gave CD4+ T cells in about 2011-2018, prior to COVID-19. The cells were cultured for about ten days before CD4+ T cells were isolated. This CDR3 is built from 15 residues. Trimming left V 8 bases short and J 2 bases short, with 16 bases between. CDR1 KGHSH and CDR2 LQKENI come from the germline V gene.

This receptor was identified in a human donor in good health. This sequence joins TRBV18 and TRBJ2-1; D may be TRBD1 (6 bases). Sequenced: CD4+ T cells from PBMCs, cultured in vitro. CDR3 in amino acids: CASGEQGNTYNEQFF. The CDR3 DNA is TGTGCCAGCGGCGAACAGGGAAATACCTACAATGAGCAGTTCTTC.